Below, 6 T cell receptor beta chains from the same sample are listed, as sequenced in a study of blood T cells in healthy people across ages. The use of a sample-barcoded 5' primer and a J-beta primer mix characterized a second PCR of roughly 6 to 12 cycles. From the 5' RACE reads, TCRdb called clonotypes with MiXCR, one entry per CDR3 protein. The sample holds about 1,400,000 distinct CDR3 sequences; 59% are singletons and the top ten take roughly 6.3%. The sample comprised blood. Receptors were obtained from a man younger than 30 in good health.

In its sample, this clonotype was seen many times. The chain carries TRBV7-2 and TRBJ2-5, with D maybe TRBD1 (6 bases). V was pared by 2 bases and J by 2 bases, with 12 bases between. Germline CDR1 reads SGHTA; CDR2 reads FQGNSA. This CDR3 is built from 15 residues. CDR3 protein: CASSLTGQPQETQYF. The CDR3 region has the DNA TGTGCCAGCAGCTTAACAGGACAGCCACAAGAGACCCAGTACTTC.

The CDR3 loop is CASSPERAYNEQFF. The CDR3 DNA sequence: TGTGCCAGCAGCCCCGAAAGGGCCTACAATGAGCAGTTCTTC. The J gene is TRBJ2-1, the V gene TRBV11-2; D gene unclear. Germline CDR1 is SGHAT and CDR2 is FQNNGV. This CDR3 comprises 14 residues. V lost 5 bases and J 2 bases, leaving 10 bases between the germline ends.

The CDR3 region is CSAREPAGEGYEQYF. The CDR3, as DNA: TGCAGTGCTAGAGAGCCAGCGGGAGAGGGCTACGAGCAGTACTTC. This chain uses TRBV20-1 with TRBJ2-7, with 8 nucleotides matching TRBD2. The CDR3 is made up of 15 amino acids. Losses at the gene ends were 0 bases for V and 3 bases for J; bases not matched to a gene: 7. Germline V gene lookup returns CDR1 DFQATT and CDR2 SNEGSKA (reference sequence).

This chain joins TRBV3-1 and TRBJ2-1; 10 bases fit TRBD2. J lost 5 bases, V lost 0 bases, and 10 bases had no gene match. CDR3 length equals 18 residues. Germline CDR1 is LGHDT and CDR2 is YNNKEL (reference sequence). The CDR3 spells CASSQDLASGSAHNEQFF. The CDR3 DNA follows: TGTGCCAGCAGCCAAGATTTGGCTAGCGGGAGTGCCCACAATGAGCAGTTCTTC.

The chain employs TRBV20-1 and TRBJ2-1; 7 positions match TRBD2. The CDR3 is 15 amino acids. Losses at the gene ends were 1 base for V and 0 bases for J; bases not matched to a gene: 3. Germline V CDR1 and CDR2: DFQATT, SNEGSKA (reference sequence). CDR3 in amino acids: CSARVTSLSYNEQFF. DNA for the CDR3: TGCAGTGCTAGAGTGACTAGCCTCTCCTACAATGAGCAGTTCTTC.

The J gene is TRBJ2-3, the V gene TRBV12-3 or TRBV12-4; 10 bases align to TRBD2. V trimming: 8 bases; J trimming: 10 bases; junction bases outside the gene matches: 6. The length of the CDR3 is 12 residues. CDR3 sequence reads: CASLPSGSSQYF. Here the CDR3 DNA reads TGTGCCAGCTTGCCTAGCGGGAGTTCGCAGTATTTT.